The 9 T cell receptor beta chains below all came from one sample that was sequenced in a study of metastatic and nonmetastatic thyroid tumors. Via MiXCR, TCRdb re-called the PCR reads. The sample comprises tens of thousands of clones, roughly 12% of which are singletons, and 7% to 9.5% rests with the top ten. Patients were all untreated before their thyroid surgery. Material for sequencing was blood. The receptors stem from a male donor with papillary thyroid cancer or a benign thyroid nodule (not recorded which). Some clones in this sample may be carry-over from other donors' samples.

This clone was detected many times. The gene calls are TRBV7-2 and TRBJ2-3; TRBD2 matches 9 bases. Trimming took 5 bases from V and 7 from J; bases not matched to a gene: 13. This CDR3 region has 16 residues. Germline CDR1 SGHTA, CDR2 FQGNSA. The CDR3, as DNA: TGTGCCAGCAGCCTATCTAGCGGGATCATCGAAAATACGCAGTATTTT. Protein: CASSLSSGIIENTQYF. Using reference TRBV7-2 and TRBJ2-3 for the parts outside the CDR3, the full variable domain is GAGVSQSPSNKVTEKGKDVELRCDPISGHTALYWYRQSLGQGLEFLIYFQGNSAPDKSGLPSDRFSAERTGGSVSTLTIQRTQQEDSAVYLCASSLSSGIIENTQYFGPGTRLTVL.

This clone came up many times. The rearrangement uses TRBV20-1 and TRBJ2-2; D perhaps matches TRBD1 (5 bases). This CDR3 comprises 15 residues. Deletions cut 4 bases from V and 2 bases from J, with 14 bases between. Looked up from germline, CDR1 is DFQATT and CDR2 is SNEGSKA (reference sequence). In DNA form, the CDR3 reads TGCAGTGCTACCCCCCCAACAGGAAACACCGGGGAGCTGTTTTTT. This sequence encodes CSATPPTGNTGELFF.

There are many counts of this clone. The CDR3 region has the DNA TGTGCCAGCAGCTTAGTCTCGGCAGGGAGCTCCTATGGCTACACCTTC. As protein: CASSLVSAGSSYGYTF. The rearrangement links TRBV13 to TRBJ1-2; maybe TRBD1 (5 bases). The germline V gene has CDR1 PRHDT and CDR2 FYEKMQ (reference sequence). This CDR3 has 16 residues. Trimming cost V 1 base and J 4 bases, with 16 bases left between them.

On this clone: A read error may explain this, as a much larger clone is one base away. Here the CDR3 reads CASSDYSYEQYF. The CDR3 DNA is TGTGCCAGCAGCGACTATTCCTACGAGCAGTACTTC. This rearrangement joins TRBV9 to TRBJ2-7; D unclear. The CDR3 length is 12 residues. CDR1 and CDR2 from the germline V gene are SGDLS and YYNGEE. Trimming cost V 3 bases and J 1 base, with 5 bases left between them.

In its sample, this clone was seen many times. The V and J genes are TRBV11-3 and TRBJ2-7; 7 bases agree with TRBD2. Germline V gene sequence: CDR1 SGHNT, CDR2 YENEEA. The CDR3 contains 15 residues. Trimming took 5 bases from V and 6 from J; bases not matched to a gene: 13. The CDR3 reads CASSRRGREAPEQYF. For the CDR3, the DNA is TGTGCCAGCAGCAGAAGAGGACGGGAGGCGCCCGAGCAGTACTTC.

The genes are TRBV19 and TRBJ1-6, with TRBD1 matching 7 bases. The CDR3 runs to 13 residues. Germline V gives CDR1 LNHDA, CDR2 SQIVND (reference sequence). V shed 4 bases, J shed 8 bases, and the junction held 2 bases outside the gene matches. Here the CDR3 DNA reads TGTGCCAGTAGTAGCACAGGGGATTCACCCCTCCACTTT. Its translation is CASSSTGDSPLHF.

The sample holds many counts of this clone. The V call is TRBV6-1, the J call TRBJ1-1; D is uncertain. Germline CDR1 MNHNS, CDR2 SASEGT. The CDR3 extends over 15 amino acids. V lost 4 bases, J lost 0 bases, and 12 bases lay in between. The chain's CDR3 is CASSGLGNMNTEAFF. Here the CDR3 DNA reads TGTGCCAGCAGTGGGCTGGGAAACATGAACACTGAAGCTTTCTTT.

Concerning this clone: A clone one base away is much larger, so this may be a read error. The rearrangement links TRBV12-3 or TRBV12-4 to TRBJ2-1; D unclear. V was shortened by 2 bases and J by 3 bases, with 17 bases between the two germline ends. The CDR3 loop spans 17 amino acids. The CDR3 region has the DNA TGTGCCAGCAGTTTAACCCCCGTGAGGTTCGACTACAATGAGCAGTTCTTC. Translating it yields CASSLTPVRFDYNEQFF.

The table lists this clone with a few counts. The chain combines TRBV28 with TRBJ2-1; D remains unclear. Trimming cost V 7 bases and J 6 bases, with 22 bases left between them. This CDR3 has 16 amino acids. CDR1 and CDR2 from the germline V gene are MDHEN and SYDVKM. CDR3 sequence (DNA): TGTGCCAGCATCCCAAGGGTACCGGAGTGGATCAATGAGCAGTTCTTC. Translating gives CASIPRVPEWINEQFF.